Below are 11 T cell receptor beta chains sequenced from a single sample in a study of OX40 agonist ivuxolimab in advanced cancers. Clones were read by immunoSEQ multiplex PCR, and TCRdb kept only the in-frame ones, dropping some. The profile shows 60,000 to 65,000 clones, 90% to 95% of them singletons. The sample was CD4+ or CD8+ T cells sorted from blood, taken in a trial of the OX40 agonist ivuxolimab. These receptors were taken from an adult with an advanced solid tumor such as melanoma, head and neck, liver or kidney cancer.

This chain uses TRBV7-3 with TRBJ2-7, with D possibly being TRBD1 or TRBD2 (5 bases each). Trimming pared 5 bases from V and 0 bases from J, leaving 14 bases between. CDR3 length: 15 amino acids. CDR1 is SGHTA and CDR2 is FQGTGA in the germline V gene. CDR3 bases: TGTGCCAGCAGCCTCGGGACCGAATTCTCCTACGAGCAGTACTTC. Its translation: CASSLGTEFSYEQYF. The variable domain in full, with the rest retrieved from reference TRBV7-3 and TRBJ2-7, is GAGVSQTPSNKVTEKGKYVELRCDPISGHTALYWYRQSLGQGPEFLIYFQGTGAADDSGLPNDRFFAVRPEGSVSTLKIQRTERGDSAVYLCASSLGTEFSYEQYFGPGTRLTVT.

The chain joins TRBV5-1 to TRBJ2-5; D is possibly TRBD2 (6 bases). This CDR3 comprises 14 residues. V lost 5 bases to trimming and J lost 3 bases, with 14 bases between them. Germline loops: CDR1 SGHRS, CDR2 YFSETQ. This CDR3 is CASRWGIAEETQYF. The DNA for the CDR3 is TGCGCCAGCAGATGGGGGATAGCGGAAGAGACCCAGTACTTC.

The rearrangement joins TRBV19 to TRBJ2-3; 8 bases agree with TRBD2. Germline CDR1 and CDR2: LNHDA and SQIVND (reference sequence). This CDR3 spans 15 amino acids. V shed 1 base and J 2 bases; nucleotides not matched to a gene: 2. The CDR3 DNA reads as TGTGCCAGTAGTATAGTAGCGGGATTCACAGATACGCAGTATTTT. As protein: CASSIVAGFTDTQYF.

CDR3 loop: CASSLVLLRGYNEQFF. The DNA for the CDR3 is TGTGCCAGCAGCTTAGTGCTCTTACGGGGCTACAATGAGCAGTTCTTC. This chain connects TRBV7-8 to TRBJ2-1; a weak D match, TRBD2 (5 bases). CDR1 is SGHVS, CDR2 FQNEAQ, per germline. Deletions cut 1 base from V and 3 bases from J, with 13 bases between. The CDR3 extends over 16 amino acids.

V is TRBV18 and J is TRBJ2-1, with 8 bases aligning to TRBD2. Looked up from germline, CDR1 is KGHSH and CDR2 is LQKENI. The CDR3 is made up of 16 amino acids. Trimming cost V 3 bases and J 6 bases; bases outside gene matches: 10. CDR3 sequence reads: CASSPPGSGMGNEQFF. CDR3 DNA: TGTGCCAGCTCACCGCCGGGTAGCGGGATGGGCAATGAGCAGTTCTTC.

The V call is TRBV28, the J call TRBJ1-1; 9 bases map to TRBD1. The CDR3 is 17 amino acids. Trimming at V came to 5 bases and at J to 0 bases, leaving 10 bases not matched to a gene. The germline CDR1 and CDR2 sequences are MDHEN and SYDVKM. CDR3 amino acids: CASSRPGQGFVNTEAFF. The CDR3 DNA reads as TGTGCCAGCAGTCGACCGGGACAGGGTTTTGTGAACACTGAAGCTTTCTTT.

This chain uses TRBV6-6 with TRBJ2-5, with D hard to call. Trimming took off 6 bases at V and 5 bases at J, with 19 bases between the two ends. Germline V gives CDR1 MNHNY, CDR2 SVGAGI (reference sequence). CDR3 length: 15 amino acids. CDR3 coding DNA: TGTGCCAGCAGCCCACCAGGCACTACTTGGGAGACCCAGTACTTC. As protein: CASSPPGTTWETQYF.

The chain employs TRBV7-9 and TRBJ2-1, with TRBD1 matching 9 bases. V shed 1 base, J shed 6 bases, and the junction held 1 base outside the gene matches. The CDR3 is 14 amino acids. Germline CDR1 reads SEHNR; CDR2 reads FQNEAQ (reference sequence). CDR3 coding DNA: TGTGCCAGCAGCTTAGGGACAGGGGCCAATGAGCAGTTCTTC. Protein product: CASSLGTGANEQFF.

The chain couples TRBV2 to TRBJ1-2; D is unclear. The V gene's germline CDR1 is SNHLY and CDR2 FYNNEI. V lost 8 bases to trimming and J lost 5 bases, with 15 bases between them. The CDR3 is 13 residues long. CDR3 nucleotides: TGTGCCAGCCCCCCGGGGAAAGAGTATGGCTACACCTTC. Residues: CASPPGKEYGYTF. Filled out from reference TRBV2 and TRBJ1-2, the complete variable domain reads EPEVTQTPSHQVTQMGQEVILRCVPISNHLYFYWYRQILGQKVEFLVSFYNNEISEKSEIFDDQFSVERPDGSNFTLKIRSTKLEDSAMYFCASPPGKEYGYTFGSGTRLTVV.

A remark on this clone: One end of the junction does not line up with germline, which may come from a read error. The DNA of the CDR3 is TGTGCCATCAGTGAAGACAGGGGTTATCAGCCCCAGCATTTT. It encodes CAISEDRGYQPQHF. V and J are TRBV6-1 and TRBJ1-5; 8 bases agree with TRBD1. Germline CDR1 is MNHNS and CDR2 is SASEGT. This CDR3 spans 14 amino acids.

The rearrangement joins TRBV6-5 to TRBJ2-7, with TRBD2 identical over 12 bases. V lost 2 bases and J lost 6; bases outside the gene matches: 8. This CDR3 is built from 16 residues. CDR1 is MNHEY, CDR2 SVGAGI, per germline. The CDR3 sequence: CASSYGRLAGGSEQYF. The CDR3 bases are TGTGCCAGCAGTTACGGCCGGCTAGCGGGAGGGAGCGAGCAGTACTTC.